A selection of T cell receptor beta chains follows, all from one sample in a study of early T cells in non-severe SARS-CoV-2 infection. TCRdb fed the 5' RACE reads into MiXCR, producing one record per CDR3 protein. The sample records roughly 50,000 distinct CDR3 sequences, 7.5% to 9.5% being singletons. The sequencing sample was made of whole blood. Receptors originate from an adult who was a healthcare worker with PCR-confirmed SARS-CoV-2 infection or an uninfected control (not recorded which). CDR3s include the opening cysteine and the closing phenylalanine or tryptophan. The D gene is left open where the match is weak. Only part of the rows carry a size: once, few, many, or a class if the clone is expanded.

d_call j_call clone_size v_call cdr3_aa cdr3_nt
NA TRBJ2-3 many TRBV12-3/TRBV12-4 CASRMTGGTDTQYF TGTGCCAGCAGGATGACAGGAGGAACCGATACGCAGTATTTT
TRBD2 TRBJ2-7 many TRBV11-2 CASSSQRGSSYEQYF TGTGCCAGCAGCTCCCAGCGGGGAAGTTCCTACGAGCAGTACTTC
TRBD2 TRBJ2-1 many TRBV27 CASSDRTSSDEQFF TGTGCCAGCAGTGACAGGACTAGCAGCGATGAGCAGTTCTTC
TRBD1 TRBJ1-4 few TRBV15 CATSRDPVSGGGEKLFF TGTGCCACCAGCAGAGATCCCGTCTCAGGGGGCGGTGAAAAACTGTTTTTT
NA TRBJ2-1 few TRBV9 CASSGRGVPPYNEQFF TGTGCCAGCAGCGGGCGAGGGGTACCTCCCTACAATGAGCAGTTCTTC
TRBD2 TRBJ2-2 NA TRBV14 CASSQAWGGTGELFF TGTGCCAGCAGCCAAGCGTGGGGGGGCACCGGGGAGCTGTTTTTT
NA TRBJ2-7 many TRBV5-6 CASSSPWSEQYF TGTGCCAGCAGCTCCCCTTGGTCCGAGCAGTACTTC
TRBD2 TRBJ2-2 NA TRBV2 CASGLVSGELFF TGTGCCAGCGGACTAGTGTCCGGGGAGCTGTTTTTT
NA TRBJ2-1 few TRBV30 CAWSVGLNEQFF TGTGCCTGGAGTGTAGGCCTGAATGAGCAGTTCTTC
NA TRBJ2-7 NA TRBV4-2 CASSQERNEQYF TGTGCCAGCAGCCAAGAGCGGAACGAGCAGTACTTC
NA TRBJ2-7 many TRBV20-1 CSARPGPSAYEQYF TGCAGTGCTAGACCGGGACCGAGCGCCTACGAGCAGTACTTC
TRBD2 TRBJ2-1 NA TRBV5-4 CASSSGLAGGRGEQFF TGTGCCAGCAGCTCCGGACTAGCGGGAGGCCGGGGTGAGCAGTTCTTC
NA TRBJ2-5 NA TRBV24-1 CATSHRVRQETQYF TGTGCCACCAGCCACAGGGTCCGGCAAGAGACCCAGTACTTC
NA TRBJ1-2 NA TRBV5-6 CASSLDQGLRGYTF TGTGCCAGCAGCTTGGACCAGGGGCTGAGAGGCTACACCTTC
NA TRBJ1-2 few TRBV12-3/TRBV12-4 CASSLTGQGNNYGYTF TGTGCCAGCAGTTTAACGGGCCAGGGTAACAACTATGGCTACACCTTC
NA TRBJ2-3 NA TRBV11-2 CASSKRDPTDTQYF TGTGCCAGCAGCAAACGGGACCCCACAGATACGCAGTATTTT
NA TRBJ2-7 many TRBV20-1 CSARDRRRVAEQYF TGCAGTGCTAGAGATCGTAGGAGGGTGGCCGAGCAGTACTTC
NA TRBJ1-5 few TRBV28 CASSFQGSQPQHF TGTGCCAGCAGTTTTCAGGGATCTCAGCCCCAGCATTTT
NA TRBJ1-1 few TRBV5-1 CASSAETNTEAFF TGCGCCAGCAGTGCTGAAACGAACACTGAAGCTTTCTTT
TRBD1 TRBJ1-1 few TRBV7-9 CASSLAQGDEAFF TGTGCCAGCAGCTTGGCACAGGGGGATGAAGCTTTCTTT
NA TRBJ1-5 few TRBV12-3/TRBV12-4 CASSWFQGDNQPQHF TGTGCCAGCAGCTGGTTTCAGGGAGACAATCAGCCCCAGCATTTT
NA TRBJ2-3 NA TRBV27 CASSLSTFTDTQYF TGTGCCAGCAGTTTATCCACTTTCACAGATACGCAGTATTTT
TRBD2 TRBJ2-7 few TRBV7-9 CASSLEGREVYEQYF TGTGCCAGCAGCTTAGAGGGGCGGGAGGTCTACGAGCAGTACTTC